The rows below give T cell receptor beta chains drawn from one sample of a study of blood T cell repertoires in COVID-19. Measured with immunoSEQ multiplex PCR; TCRdb has only the in-frame clones, and not every one. The sample yields 95,000 to 100,000 clones, around 87% seen once. Sequencing was carried out using peripheral blood. All receptors come from a woman younger than 45 with acute or convalescent COVID-19. Each CDR3 is given with its conserved first and last residue. Each record gives: D gene, J gene, clone size, V gene, CDR3 protein, CDR3 DNA. A D gene is named only where the DNA matches it firmly. Clone sizes are given selectively: once, few, many, or a class where the clone is expanded.

>TRBD1|TRBJ2-2|few|TRBV7-2
CASSRSGTGNTGELFF
TGTGCCAGCAGCCGTTCCGGGACAGGAAACACCGGGGAGCTGTTTTTT
>TRBD1|TRBJ2-7|-|TRBV6-6
CASSSRDRGRNEQYF
TGTGCCAGCAGTTCGCGGGACAGGGGGCGGAACGAGCAGTACTTC
>-|TRBJ1-1|-|TRBV4-1
CASSQVGVRGAFF
TGCGCCAGCAGCCAAGTAGGAGTGCGGGGGGCTTTCTTT
>-|TRBJ1-6|once|TRBV6-5
CASREEASYNSPLHF
TGTGCCAGCAGGGAGGAGGCCTCCTATAATTCACCCCTCCACTTT
>TRBD1|TRBJ2-2|few|TRBV2
CASRSGQGRTGELFF
TGTGCCAGCCGATCGGGACAGGGACGCACCGGGGAGCTGTTTTTT
>TRBD2|TRBJ2-7|few|TRBV7-9
CASSSWGGGSYEQYF
TGTGCCAGCAGCTCATGGGGCGGGGGATCCTACGAGCAGTACTTC
>TRBD1|TRBJ2-7|-|TRBV27
CASSPRTGDEQYF
TGTGCCAGCAGTCCCAGGACAGGGGACGAGCAGTACTTC
>-|TRBJ1-4|-|TRBV9
CASSVGSHIATNEKLFF
TGTGCCAGCAGCGTAGGATCCCACATCGCAACTAATGAAAAACTGTTTTTT
>TRBD2|TRBJ2-7|-|TRBV2
CASRSGRGGRSSYEQYF
TGTGCCAGCAGGTCGGGTCGGGGGGGCCGGAGCTCCTACGAGCAGTACTTC
>-|TRBJ1-2|once|TRBV7-2
CASTVSGGAAGYGYTF
TGTGCCAGCACCGTAAGCGGGGGGGCCGCAGGGTATGGCTACACCTTC
>TRBD1|TRBJ1-1|-|TRBV7-8
CASSLRTGNTEAFF
TGTGCCAGCAGCCTCCGGACAGGGAACACTGAAGCTTTCTTT
>-|TRBJ2-7|-|TRBV21-1
CASSKGSRGDSSYEQYF
TGTGCCAGCAGCAAAGGGTCACGCGGGGACAGCTCCTACGAGCAGTACTTC
>-|TRBJ1-2|-|TRBV2
CASSGTEGSYGYTF
TGTGCCAGCAGTGGGACGGAGGGCTCCTATGGCTACACCTTC
>-|TRBJ2-1|-|TRBV30
CAWATGLSSYNEQFF
TGTGCCTGGGCTACAGGCTTGAGCTCCTACAATGAGCAGTTCTTC
>TRBD1|TRBJ1-6|-|TRBV28
CASSEPGQGGSPLHF
TGTGCCAGCAGTGAACCGGGACAGGGTGGTTCACCCCTCCACTTT
>-|TRBJ2-3|-|TRBV7-9
CASSSSILGTDTQYF
TGTGCCAGCAGCTCCTCAATACTCGGCACAGATACGCAGTATTTT
>-|TRBJ1-1|-|TRBV5-1
CASSSTRPSVTEAFF
TGCGCCAGCAGCTCCACCCGTCCGTCGGTCACTGAAGCTTTCTTT
>-|TRBJ1-4|-|TRBV4-1
CASSHRSYDEKLFF
TGCGCCAGCAGCCACCGCAGTTACGATGAAAAACTGTTTTTT
>-|TRBJ2-1|-|TRBV24-1
CATSGPQGTAYNEQFF
TGTGCCACCAGCGGACCCCAGGGTACAGCTTACAATGAGCAGTTCTTC
>-|TRBJ2-7|-|TRBV2
CASREQGYEQYF
TGTGCCAGCAGGGAACAGGGCTACGAGCAGTACTTC
>TRBD1|TRBJ1-5|-|TRBV4-1
CASSQVTGGHQPQHF
TGCGCCAGCAGCCAAGTGACAGGGGGCCATCAGCCCCAGCATTTT
>-|TRBJ1-1|-|TRBV19
CASSKGYTEAFF
TGTGCCAGTAGTAAGGGGTACACTGAAGCTTTCTTT
>-|TRBJ2-7|once|TRBV20-1
CSAGQRYEQYF
TGCAGTGCAGGACAGCGTTACGAGCAGTACTTC